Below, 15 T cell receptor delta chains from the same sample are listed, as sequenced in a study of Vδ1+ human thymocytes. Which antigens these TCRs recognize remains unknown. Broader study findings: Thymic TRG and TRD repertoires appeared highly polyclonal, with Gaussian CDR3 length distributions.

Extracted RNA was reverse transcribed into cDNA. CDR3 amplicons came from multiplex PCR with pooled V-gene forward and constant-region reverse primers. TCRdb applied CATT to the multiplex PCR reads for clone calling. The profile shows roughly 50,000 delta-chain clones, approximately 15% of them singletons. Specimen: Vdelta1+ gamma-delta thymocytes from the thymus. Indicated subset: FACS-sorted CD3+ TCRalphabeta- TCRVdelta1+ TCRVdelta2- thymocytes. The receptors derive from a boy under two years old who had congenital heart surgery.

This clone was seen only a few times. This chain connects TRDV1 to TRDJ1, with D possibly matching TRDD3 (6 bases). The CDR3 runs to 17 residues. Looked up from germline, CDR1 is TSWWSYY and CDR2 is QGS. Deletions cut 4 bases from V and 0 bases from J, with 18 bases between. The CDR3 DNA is TGTGCTCTTGGGGCGCCTAGCGGCAGGGGATACACCGATAAACTCATCTTT. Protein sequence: CALGAPSGRGYTDKLIF.

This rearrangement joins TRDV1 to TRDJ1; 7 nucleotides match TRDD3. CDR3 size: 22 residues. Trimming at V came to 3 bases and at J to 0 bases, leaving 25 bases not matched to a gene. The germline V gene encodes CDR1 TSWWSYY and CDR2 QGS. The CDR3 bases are TGTGCTCTTGGGGACAAGACGGTCTCTCACCGGTCTGGGGATAAGTACACCGATAAACTCATCTTT. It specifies CALGDKTVSHRSGDKYTDKLIF.

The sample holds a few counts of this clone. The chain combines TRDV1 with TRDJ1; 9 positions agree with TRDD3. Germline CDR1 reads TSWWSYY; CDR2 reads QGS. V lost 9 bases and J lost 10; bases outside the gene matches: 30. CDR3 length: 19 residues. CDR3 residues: CALVEVGYGSTGGPPRLIF. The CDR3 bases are TGTGCTCTCGTGGAGGTCGGGTACGGGTCGACTGGGGGACCTCCAAGACTCATCTTT.

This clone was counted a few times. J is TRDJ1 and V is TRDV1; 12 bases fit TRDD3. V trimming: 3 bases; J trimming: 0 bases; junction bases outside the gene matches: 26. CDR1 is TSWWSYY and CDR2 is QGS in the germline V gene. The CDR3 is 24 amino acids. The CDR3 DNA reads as TGTGCTCTTGGGGAGCCCGCTCCTTCGGTACTGGGGGATACTGAGTCGGCGTACACCGATAAACTCATCTTT. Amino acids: CALGEPAPSVLGDTESAYTDKLIF.

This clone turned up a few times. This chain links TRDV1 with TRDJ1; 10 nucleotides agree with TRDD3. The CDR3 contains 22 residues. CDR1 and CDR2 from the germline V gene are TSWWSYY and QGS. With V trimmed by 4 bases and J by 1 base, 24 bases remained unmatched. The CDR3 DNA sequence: TGTGCTCTTGGGGGATTCCGACCTTTTTCCCGGTACTGGGGGATCGGCACCGATAAACTCATCTTT. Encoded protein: CALGGFRPFSRYWGIGTDKLIF.

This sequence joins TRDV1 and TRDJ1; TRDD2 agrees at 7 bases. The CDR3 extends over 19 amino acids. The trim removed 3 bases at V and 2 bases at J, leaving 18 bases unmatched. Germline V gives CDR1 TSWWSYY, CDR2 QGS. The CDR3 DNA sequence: TGTGCTCTTGGGGAGCATTCCTACCCACGGGCGTACCTAACCGATAAACTCATCTTT. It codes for CALGEHSYPRAYLTDKLIF.

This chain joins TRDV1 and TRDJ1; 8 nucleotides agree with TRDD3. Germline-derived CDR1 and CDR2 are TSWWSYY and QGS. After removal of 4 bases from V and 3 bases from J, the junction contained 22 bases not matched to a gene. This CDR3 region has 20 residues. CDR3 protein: CALGGGIRTGGNGKADKLIF. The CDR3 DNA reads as TGTGCTCTTGGGGGAGGTATTCGTACTGGGGGGAACGGGAAGGCCGATAAACTCATCTTT.

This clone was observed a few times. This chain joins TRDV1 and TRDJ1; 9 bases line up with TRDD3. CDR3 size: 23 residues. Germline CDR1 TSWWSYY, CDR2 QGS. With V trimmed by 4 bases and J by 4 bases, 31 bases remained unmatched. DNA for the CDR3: TGTGCTCTTGGGGGAGATTTCCCAGATCCGATGAGTTGGGGGATAGGTAACGGCGATAAACTCATCTTT. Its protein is CALGGDFPDPMSWGIGNGDKLIF.

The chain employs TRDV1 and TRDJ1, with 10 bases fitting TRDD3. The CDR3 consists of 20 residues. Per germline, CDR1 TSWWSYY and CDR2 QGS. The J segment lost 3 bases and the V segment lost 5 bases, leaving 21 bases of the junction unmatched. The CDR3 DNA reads TGTGCTCTTGGGCCGCACTGGGGGATTTTTCGGATATCTGACGCCGATAAACTCATCTTT. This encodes CALGPHWGIFRISDADKLIF.

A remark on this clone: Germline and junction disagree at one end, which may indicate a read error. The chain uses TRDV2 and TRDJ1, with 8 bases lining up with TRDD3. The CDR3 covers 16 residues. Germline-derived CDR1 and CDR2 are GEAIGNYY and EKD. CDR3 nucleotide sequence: TGTGCCGGTGAGACGGAACTGGGGGGTTACACCGATAAACTCATCTTT. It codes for CAGETELGGYTDKLIF.

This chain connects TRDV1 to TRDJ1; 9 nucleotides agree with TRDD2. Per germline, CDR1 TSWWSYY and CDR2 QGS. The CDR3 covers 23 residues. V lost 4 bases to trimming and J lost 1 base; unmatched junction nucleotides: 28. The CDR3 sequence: CALGVTLSFLQTGDHISTDKLIF. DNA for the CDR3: TGTGCTCTTGGGGTCACCCTCTCCTTCCTACAGACGGGGGACCACATTTCCACCGATAAACTCATCTTT.

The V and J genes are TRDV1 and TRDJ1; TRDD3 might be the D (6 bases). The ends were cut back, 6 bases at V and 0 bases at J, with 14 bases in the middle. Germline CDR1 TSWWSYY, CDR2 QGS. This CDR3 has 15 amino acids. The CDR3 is CALGPTGDHTDKLIF. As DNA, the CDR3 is TGTGCTCTTGGACCCACGGGGGACCACACCGATAAACTCATCTTT.

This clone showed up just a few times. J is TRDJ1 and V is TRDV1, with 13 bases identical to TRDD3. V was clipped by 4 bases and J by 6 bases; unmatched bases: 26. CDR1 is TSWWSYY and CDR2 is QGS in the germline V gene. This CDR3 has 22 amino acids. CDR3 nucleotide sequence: TGTGCTCTTGGGGGTTTTCCTACTCCTTCACTGGGGGATACGCTGAAGAAAAATAAACTCATCTTT. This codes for CALGGFPTPSLGDTLKKNKLIF.

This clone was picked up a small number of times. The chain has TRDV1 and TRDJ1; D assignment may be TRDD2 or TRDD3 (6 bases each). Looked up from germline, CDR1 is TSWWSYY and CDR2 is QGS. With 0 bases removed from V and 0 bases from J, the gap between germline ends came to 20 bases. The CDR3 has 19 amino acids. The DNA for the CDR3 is TGTGCTCTTGGGGAACTAACTCCTACTTATACTGGGTACACCGATAAACTCATCTTT. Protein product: CALGELTPTYTGYTDKLIF.

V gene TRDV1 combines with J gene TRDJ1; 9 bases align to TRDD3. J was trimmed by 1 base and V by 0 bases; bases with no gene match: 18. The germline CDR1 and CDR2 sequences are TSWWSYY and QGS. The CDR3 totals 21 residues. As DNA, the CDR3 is TGTGCTCTTGGGGAACTTTTTCCTTCCCTACGACTGGGGGAGGGCACCGATAAACTCATCTTT. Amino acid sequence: CALGELFPSLRLGEGTDKLIF.